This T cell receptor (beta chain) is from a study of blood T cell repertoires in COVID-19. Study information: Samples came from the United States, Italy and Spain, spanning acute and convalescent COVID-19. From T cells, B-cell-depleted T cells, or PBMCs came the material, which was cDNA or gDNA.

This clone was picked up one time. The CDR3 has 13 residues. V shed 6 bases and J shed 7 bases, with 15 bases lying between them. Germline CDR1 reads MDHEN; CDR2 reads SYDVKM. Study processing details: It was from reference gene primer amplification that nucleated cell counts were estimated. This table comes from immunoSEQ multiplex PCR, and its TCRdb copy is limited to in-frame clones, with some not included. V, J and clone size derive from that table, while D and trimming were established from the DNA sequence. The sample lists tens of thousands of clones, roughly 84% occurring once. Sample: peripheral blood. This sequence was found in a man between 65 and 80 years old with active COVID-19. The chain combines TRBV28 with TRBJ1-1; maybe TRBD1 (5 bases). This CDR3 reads CASSLVKTVEAFF. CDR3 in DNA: TGTGCCAGCAGCCTCGTCAAGACAGTTGAAGCTTTCTTT.